Following are 28 T cell receptor beta chains from one sample sequenced in a study of early T cells in non-severe SARS-CoV-2 infection. TCRdb redid the calling of the 5' RACE reads with MiXCR, one entry per CDR3 protein. Found here are tens of thousands of distinct CDR3 sequences, roughly 14% of them singletons; the top ten hold 3.5% to 5%. The specimen was whole blood, collected at baseline. These receptors originate from an adult who was a healthcare worker with PCR-confirmed SARS-CoV-2 infection or an uninfected control (not recorded which).

The chain employs TRBV3-1 and TRBJ2-1; 9 bases map to TRBD1. J was trimmed by 5 bases and V by 0 bases; bases with no gene match: 20. Germline lookup yields CDR1 LGHDT and CDR2 YNNKEL (reference sequence). The CDR3 is 21 amino acids. The CDR3, as DNA: TGTGCCAGCAGCCAAGATCGGGGGACAGGGTGGCCTCCTAGGAAGGACAATGAGCAGTTCTTC. This codes for CASSQDRGTGWPPRKDNEQFF.

The rearrangement uses TRBV18 and TRBJ2-3; possible D gene TRBD2, 6 bases. The V gene lost 2 bases and the J gene lost 2 bases, with 11 bases spanning the gap. Germline V gene data show CDR1 as KGHSH and CDR2 as LQKENI. The CDR3 is 15 residues long. The CDR3 nucleotides are TGTGCCAGCTCACCAGCTAGCGAATACACAGATACGCAGTATTTT. As protein: CASSPASEYTDTQYF.

This clonotype was counted only a few times. The gene calls are TRBV29-1 and TRBJ1-1; 7 bases match TRBD1. From germline, CDR1 is SQVTM and CDR2 ANQGSEA. Germline trimming cut 6 bases from V and 3 bases from J; bases unmatched to any gene: 16. This CDR3 contains 16 residues. The chain's CDR3 is CSVAIRRQGVDTEAFF. The CDR3 region has the DNA TGCAGCGTCGCAATTCGGCGGCAGGGGGTAGACACTGAAGCTTTCTTT.

The chain recombines TRBV28 with TRBJ1-2; 8 bases match TRBD1. This CDR3 contains 14 residues. Looked up from germline, CDR1 is MDHEN and CDR2 is SYDVKM. Losses at the gene ends were 4 bases for V and 8 bases for J; bases not matched to a gene: 9. CDR3 bases: TGTGCCAGCAGTTCCAATCCGACAGGGGAGGGCTACACCTTC. Its protein product is CASSSNPTGEGYTF.

V gene TRBV7-8 combines with J gene TRBJ2-4; D is possibly TRBD1 (6 bases). This CDR3 region has 16 residues. The V end was cut by 0 bases, the J end by 5 bases, with 14 bases between. Germline V gene sequence: CDR1 SGHVS, CDR2 FQNEAQ. CDR3 region: CASSLAGAGKENIQYF. The DNA of the CDR3 is TGTGCCAGCAGCTTAGCGGGGGCAGGGAAGGAAAACATTCAGTACTTC.

The V gene is TRBV6-5, the J gene TRBJ2-2; D not certain. Trimming cost V 3 bases and J 4 bases, with 9 bases left between them. CDR1 is MNHEY and CDR2 is SVGAGI in the germline V gene. The CDR3 spans 14 residues. The CDR3 nucleotides are TGTGCCAGCAGTTATCTAAGAGCCACCGGGGAGCTGTTTTTT. It translates to CASSYLRATGELFF.

This clonotype was detected a few times. The rearrangement links TRBV7-6 to TRBJ2-3, with 7 bases lining up with TRBD2. This CDR3 is built from 15 residues. CDR1 and CDR2 (germline): SGHVS, FNYEAQ. Trimming took 4 bases from V and 5 from J; bases not matched to a gene: 9. CDR3 loop: CASSSWGGIRDTQYF. Here the CDR3 DNA reads TGTGCCAGCAGCTCCTGGGGAGGGATTAGAGATACGCAGTATTTT.

Many counts were recorded for this clonotype. This chain connects TRBV7-3 to TRBJ2-1, with D tentatively TRBD2 (6 bases). Trimming stripped 5 bases from V and 0 bases from J, with 11 bases between. This CDR3 comprises 15 residues. The germline V gene has CDR1 SGHTA and CDR2 FQGTGA. CDR3 nucleotides: TGTGCCAGCAGCAGGAGCGGGCCCTCCTACAATGAGCAGTTCTTC. Encoded protein: CASSRSGPSYNEQFF.

This clonotype was observed a handful of times. This chain connects TRBV2 to TRBJ2-3; 12 bases fit TRBD2. Germline values: CDR1 SNHLY, CDR2 FYNNEI. J gave up 4 bases and V 6 bases, and 14 bases lay outside the gene matches. The CDR3 is 18 amino acids. This CDR3 reads CASSLRSGLAGSSDTQYF. In nucleotides, the CDR3 is TGTGCCAGCAGCCTACGGTCTGGACTAGCGGGAAGTTCAGATACGCAGTATTTT.

This chain joins TRBV12-3 or TRBV12-4 and TRBJ2-6; 7 bases are a match to TRBD1. CDR3 length: 15 amino acids. Trimming cost V 5 bases and J 1 base; bases outside gene matches: 2. The CDR3 here is CASSQGQSGANVLTF. DNA for the CDR3: TGTGCCAGCAGTCAGGGACAGTCTGGGGCCAACGTCCTGACTTTC.

This clonotype was counted many times. The chain's CDR3 is CASSQGLQETQYF. The CDR3 nucleotides read TGCGCCAGCAGCCAGGGACTGCAAGAGACCCAGTACTTC. This chain joins TRBV4-1 and TRBJ2-5, with D possibly matching TRBD2 (6 bases). Trimming removed 3 bases at V and 2 bases at J, with 7 bases between. This CDR3 has 13 amino acids. Germline CDR1 is MGHRA and CDR2 is YSYEKL.

This sequence joins TRBV12-3 or TRBV12-4 and TRBJ2-3, with 7 bases matching TRBD2. The CDR3 sequence is 14 residues long. Losses at the gene ends were 5 bases for V and 6 bases for J; bases not matched to a gene: 8. CDR3 bases: TGTGCCAGCAGTGCTAGCGGAAGTAGGGATACGCAGTATTTT. This gives the protein CASSASGSRDTQYF.

V is TRBV6-1 and J is TRBJ2-7, with a weak D call TRBD2 (5 bases). The germline V gene has CDR1 MNHNS and CDR2 SASEGT. Trimming removed 2 bases at V and 3 bases at J, with 11 bases between. The CDR3 length is 14 residues. CDR3 DNA: TGTGCCAGCAGTGAAAGGCCCCGGGGCTACGAGCAGTACTTC. It specifies CASSERPRGYEQYF.

This clonotype appeared a few times. This sequence joins TRBV9 and TRBJ1-6; D gene ambiguous. V was shortened by 0 bases and J by 16 bases, with 14 bases between the two germline ends. Germline loops: CDR1 SGDLS, CDR2 YYNGEE. CDR3 length: 13 residues. CDR3 region: CASSVAFEVPLHF. CDR3 bases: TGTGCCAGCAGCGTAGCTTTTGAGGTCCCTCTCCACTTT.

The chain combines TRBV7-8 with TRBJ2-2; D gene unclear. This CDR3 spans 16 amino acids. In germline, CDR1 is SGHVS, CDR2 FQNEAQ. V was cut by 1 base and J by 0 bases, with 9 bases left in between. CDR3 sequence reads: CASSLGPGPNTGELFF. CDR3 in DNA: TGTGCCAGCAGCTTAGGTCCAGGTCCGAACACCGGGGAGCTGTTTTTT.

The chain is built from TRBV2 and TRBJ2-1; D is possibly TRBD2 (6 bases). Germline CDR1 is SNHLY and CDR2 is FYNNEI. V gave up 5 bases and J gave up 3 bases, with 14 bases separating them. The CDR3 totals 15 residues. CDR3 in amino acids: CASSLLATDYNEQFF. The CDR3 bases are TGTGCCAGCAGTCTACTAGCAACGGACTACAATGAGCAGTTCTTC.

This clonotype occurred many times. This chain joins TRBV20-1 and TRBJ2-5, with 11 bases matching TRBD2. Germline CDR1 is DFQATT and CDR2 is SNEGSKA (reference sequence). With 1 base clipped from V and 1 base from J, the junction kept 14 bases outside the gene matches. CDR3 length: 19 residues. As DNA, the CDR3 is TGCAGTGCTAGAGGCTTACTAGCGGGAGACCGATTACCCCAAGAGACCCAGTACTTC. Translating gives CSARGLLAGDRLPQETQYF.

This clonotype was found many times. This sequence joins TRBV28 and TRBJ1-1, with TRBD1 matching over 7 bases. Germline V gene data show CDR1 as MDHEN and CDR2 as SYDVKM. V lost 6 bases, J lost 1 base, and 5 bases stayed unmatched. The CDR3 sequence is 14 residues long. CDR3 protein: CASSRDRENTEAFF. The CDR3 DNA sequence: TGTGCCAGCAGCCGCGACAGGGAGAACACTGAAGCTTTCTTT.

This clonotype was seen repeatedly, ten times or more. This chain connects TRBV24-1 to TRBJ2-1; maybe TRBD2 (5 bases). Trimming stripped 0 bases from V and 5 bases from J, with 7 bases between. CDR1 is KGHDR, CDR2 SFDVKD, per germline. The CDR3 length is 14 residues. The CDR3 region has the DNA TGTGCCACCAGTGATTTGATCGGGGACAATGAGCAGTTCTTC. It specifies CATSDLIGDNEQFF.

This clonotype appeared a few times. This sequence joins TRBV6-5 and TRBJ2-1, with 11 nucleotides matching TRBD2. V lost 6 bases and J lost 7; bases outside the gene matches: 11. This CDR3 contains 16 residues. Germline V gives CDR1 MNHEY, CDR2 SVGAGI. CDR3 sequence: CASRPQLAGVGNEQFF. CDR3 bases: TGTGCCAGCAGACCCCAACTAGCGGGAGTTGGTAATGAGCAGTTCTTC.

This clonotype was seen many times. The chain joins TRBV28 to TRBJ2-7, with D possibly TRBD2 on 5 matching bases. V gave up 1 base and J gave up 5 bases, with 12 bases separating them. CDR3 length equals 14 residues. CDR1 and CDR2 (germline): MDHEN, SYDVKM. In nucleotides, the CDR3 is TGTGCCAGCAGTTTATCACGGGCGGGCGACGAGCAGTACTTC. This gives the protein CASSLSRAGDEQYF.

This clonotype was seen a few times. The chain has TRBV30 and TRBJ2-1, with D hard to call. Germline values: CDR1 GTSNPN, CDR2 SVGIG (reference sequence). V shed 0 bases and J shed 10 bases, with 13 bases lying between them. The CDR3 is 13 residues long. CDR3 DNA sequence: TGTGCCTGGAGTGTGCGGCAGGTCGGGGAGCAGTTCTTC. Its protein is CAWSVRQVGEQFF. Full variable domain (remainder filled in from reference TRBV30 and TRBJ2-1): SQTIHQWPATLVQPVGSPLSLECTVEGTSNPNLYWYRQAAGRGLQLLFYSVGIGQISSEVPQNLSASRPQDRQFILSSKKLLLSDSGFYLCAWSVRQVGEQFFGPGTRLTVL.

The chain joins TRBV7-2 to TRBJ2-3; 14 bases match TRBD2. CDR1 is SGHTA and CDR2 is FQGNSA in the germline V gene. The trim removed 2 bases at V and 6 bases at J, leaving 10 bases unmatched. This CDR3 is 18 amino acids long. The CDR3 here is CASSLRTSGRPLRDTQYF. In nucleotides, the CDR3 is TGTGCCAGCAGCTTACGGACTAGCGGGAGGCCACTAAGGGATACGCAGTATTTT.

The CDR3 region has the DNA TGTGCCAGCCGGTTCTCAAACAGGGGCCCCTACGAGCAGTACTTC. It encodes CASRFSNRGPYEQYF. The chain is built from TRBV27 and TRBJ2-7, with 7 bases identical to TRBD1. The CDR3 loop spans 15 amino acids. Germline CDR1 reads MNHEY; CDR2 reads SMNVEV (reference sequence). The ends lost 8 bases at V and 2 bases at J; junction bases unmatched: 12.

The chain combines TRBV2 with TRBJ2-1; no reliable D call. The germline V gene encodes CDR1 SNHLY and CDR2 FYNNEI. The CDR3 is made up of 15 amino acids. The ends were cut back, 4 bases at V and 2 bases at J, with 12 bases in the middle. The CDR3 bases are TGTGCCAGCAGTGGTGGCAGTTTGGCCTACAATGAGCAGTTCTTC. Translating it yields CASSGGSLAYNEQFF.

This clonotype is categorized as medium-sized (0.01 to 0.1%). The chain links TRBV28 to TRBJ2-7, with a possible D match to TRBD2 (6 bases). Germline-derived CDR1 and CDR2 are MDHEN and SYDVKM. Trimming left V 7 bases short and J 6 bases short, with 13 bases between. CDR3 length: 12 amino acids. CDR3 amino acids: CASNEEGIEQYF. Here the CDR3 DNA reads TGTGCCAGCAACGAGGAGGGGATCGAGCAGTACTTC.

The chain is built from TRBV20-1 and TRBJ1-5, with TRBD1 matching over 11 bases. Per germline, CDR1 DFQATT and CDR2 SNEGSKA (reference sequence). V was clipped by 0 bases and J by 6 bases; unmatched bases: 4. The CDR3 sequence is 15 residues long. The CDR3 nucleotides read TGCAGTGCTAGAGATGTGGGACAGGGGGGTCAGCCCCAGCATTTT. This encodes CSARDVGQGGQPQHF.

This clonotype showed up many times. The chain recombines TRBV10-3 with TRBJ2-5; 9 bases map to TRBD1. CDR3 length: 14 amino acids. Germline-derived CDR1 and CDR2 are ENHRY and SYGVKD. V was pared by 6 bases and J by 4 bases, with 6 bases of the junction left unmatched. The CDR3 reads CAISQGQGSETQYF. CDR3 nucleotide sequence: TGTGCCATCAGCCAGGGACAGGGATCAGAGACCCAGTACTTC.